This T cell receptor (beta chain) was found in a study of shared clonotypes between healthy human individuals. This clone was observed a few times. PCR replicates from unsorted PBMC used 250 to 300 ng DNA, and this amount was about 30,000 T cell genomes. As originally analysed: Sequence data from immunoSEQ were junction-only and lacked quality scores; consequently, filtering differed. Data came from immunoSEQ multiplex PCR; TCRdb stores just in-frame clones and leaves some out. The V and J calls and clone size come from that table; D and trimming were worked out from the DNA. The data contain a few hundred thousand clones, about 80% of them seen just once; the ten biggest clones take up around 12%. Germline assignment: CDR1 MDHEN and CDR2 SYDVKM. The CDR3 length is 15 residues. Trimming at V came to 5 bases and at J to 2 bases, leaving 7 bases not matched to a gene.

Material: PBMCs. The receptor comes from a woman aged 40 to 50 in good health. Some clones in this sample may be carry-over from other donors' samples. The rearrangement uses TRBV28 and TRBJ2-3, with 7 bases that match TRBD2. CDR3 in DNA: TGTGCCAGCAGTCTAGCGGCCACGCACACAGATACGCAGTATTTT. The encoded protein is CASSLAATHTDTQYF.